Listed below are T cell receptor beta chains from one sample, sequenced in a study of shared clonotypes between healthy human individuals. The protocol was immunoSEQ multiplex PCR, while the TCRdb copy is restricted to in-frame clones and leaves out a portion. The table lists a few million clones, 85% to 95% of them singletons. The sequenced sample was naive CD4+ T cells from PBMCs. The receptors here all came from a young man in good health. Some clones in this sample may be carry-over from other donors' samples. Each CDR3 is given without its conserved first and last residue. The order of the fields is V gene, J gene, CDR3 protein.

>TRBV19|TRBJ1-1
ASSLNRGRTEAF
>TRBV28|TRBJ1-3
ASSFPTGQGALYAGNTIY
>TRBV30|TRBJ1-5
AWSVRPGLLNQPQH
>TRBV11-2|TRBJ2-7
ASSFTDGSRNEQY
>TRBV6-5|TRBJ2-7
ASRERGRGEQY
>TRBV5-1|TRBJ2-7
ASSLAVVAGVYEQY
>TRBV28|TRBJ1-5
ASSFPPQPQH
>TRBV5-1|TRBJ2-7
ASMVGGASGEQY
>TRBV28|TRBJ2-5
AAQRGGAFRETQY
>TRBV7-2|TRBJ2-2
ASSLYWEAGSGELF
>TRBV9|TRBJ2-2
ASSVAQGKVGTGELF
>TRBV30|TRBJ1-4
AWSVQGTTNEKLF
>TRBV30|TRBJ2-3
AWSVKASTDTQY
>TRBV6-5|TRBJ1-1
ASKEGAGNTEAF
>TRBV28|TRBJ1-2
ASNRGGNYGYT
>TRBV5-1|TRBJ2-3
ASSLRTSTDTQY
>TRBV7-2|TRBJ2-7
ASSHPTSGSRSSYEQY
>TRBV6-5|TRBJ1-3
ASSYIGTGGNTIY
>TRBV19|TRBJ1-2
ASRQGDYGYT
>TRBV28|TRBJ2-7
ASTPPGSPYEQY
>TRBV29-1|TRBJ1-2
SVGTGANYGYT
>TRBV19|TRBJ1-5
TSSISPRMTQH
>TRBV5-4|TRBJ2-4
ASSEGLAGGRVQY
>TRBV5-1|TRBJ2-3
ASRGDRAGDTQY
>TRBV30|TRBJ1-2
AWSIWGQGGVFGYT
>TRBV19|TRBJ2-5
ASSRQNPGETQY
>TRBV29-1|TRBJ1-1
SGGQGSNTEAF
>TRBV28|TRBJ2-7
ASNRLSSYEQY
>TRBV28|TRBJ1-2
ASQERIAYGYT
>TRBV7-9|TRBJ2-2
ASSLFSGLAAVF
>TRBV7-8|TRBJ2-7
ASRPNRPGLAMGEQY
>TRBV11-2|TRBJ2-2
ASSRWTGIGSGNTGELF
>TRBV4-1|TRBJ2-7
ASSQGAGPSYEQY
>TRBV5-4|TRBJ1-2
ASSLDGLLYGYT
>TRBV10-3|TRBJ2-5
AISDGGTQY
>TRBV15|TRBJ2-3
ATSREGPESTDTQY
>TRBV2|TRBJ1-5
ASKEPGSQPQH